A selection of T cell receptor beta chains follows, all from one sample in a study of blood T cell repertoires in COVID-19. Measured with immunoSEQ multiplex PCR; TCRdb has only the in-frame clones, and not every one. The sample has nearly 300,000 clones, just under 90% seen once. What was sequenced was PBMCs or T cells enriched from blood (not recorded which). The receptor set was obtained from a woman between 50 and 59 years old who had been exposed to COVID-19. Both conserved end residues are part of each CDR3. A D gene is named only where the DNA matches it firmly. Some rows mark clone size as missing; the rest say once, few, many or name a class of expanded clone.

d_call: .; j_call: TRBJ1-2; cdr3_length: 15; v_call: TRBV6-5; clone_size: .; cdr3_aa: CASSYSQYANYGYTF; cdr3_nt: TGTGCCAGCAGTTACAGTCAGTACGCTAACTATGGCTACACCTTC
d_call: TRBD1; j_call: TRBJ1-2; cdr3_length: 12; v_call: TRBV29-1; clone_size: few; cdr3_aa: CSVERGQNGYTF; cdr3_nt: TGCAGCGTTGAAAGGGGGCAGAATGGCTACACCTTC
d_call: .; j_call: TRBJ1-2; cdr3_length: 17; v_call: TRBV7-8; clone_size: .; cdr3_aa: CASSLLDPGHLSGGYTF; cdr3_nt: TGTGCCAGCAGCCTCCTTGATCCGGGACACCTGAGTGGGGGCTACACCTTC
d_call: .; j_call: TRBJ1-2; cdr3_length: 12; v_call: TRBV6-5; clone_size: .; cdr3_aa: CASRGGTYGYTF; cdr3_nt: TGTGCCAGCAGGGGGGGGACCTATGGCTACACCTTC
d_call: .; j_call: TRBJ2-3; cdr3_length: 14; v_call: TRBV19; clone_size: .; cdr3_aa: CASSIGQNTDTQYF; cdr3_nt: TGTGCCAGTAGTATAGGACAGAACACAGATACGCAGTATTTT
d_call: .; j_call: TRBJ1-3; cdr3_length: 14; v_call: TRBV28; clone_size: .; cdr3_aa: CASAWGDPRDTIYF; cdr3_nt: TGTGCCTCCGCGTGGGGGGACCCTCGAGACACCATATATTTT
d_call: .; j_call: TRBJ1-2; cdr3_length: 14; v_call: TRBV5-1; clone_size: .; cdr3_aa: CASSLEAFDYGYTF; cdr3_nt: TGCGCCAGCAGCTTGGAAGCTTTTGACTATGGCTACACCTTC
d_call: .; j_call: TRBJ1-2; cdr3_length: 13; v_call: TRBV5-1; clone_size: .; cdr3_aa: CASSVGVIYGYTF; cdr3_nt: TGCGCCAGCAGCGTCGGAGTGATCTATGGCTACACCTTC
d_call: TRBD1; j_call: TRBJ2-1; cdr3_length: 15; v_call: TRBV4-2; clone_size: .; cdr3_aa: CASSQAGTGNNEQFF; cdr3_nt: TGTGCCAGCAGCCAAGCCGGGACAGGGAACAATGAGCAGTTCTTC
d_call: TRBD1; j_call: TRBJ1-5; cdr3_length: 17; v_call: TRBV3-1/TRBV3-2; clone_size: .; cdr3_aa: CASSQDPNRGNVQPQHF; cdr3_nt: TGTGCCAGCAGCCAAGATCCTAACAGGGGGAACGTACAGCCCCAGCATTTT
d_call: TRBD1; j_call: TRBJ1-2; cdr3_length: 15; v_call: TRBV19; clone_size: .; cdr3_aa: CASSLRQGAYYGYTF; cdr3_nt: TGTGCCAGTAGTTTACGACAGGGGGCCTACTATGGCTACACCTTC
d_call: TRBD1; j_call: TRBJ1-1; cdr3_length: 17; v_call: TRBV9; clone_size: .; cdr3_aa: CASSVGSSSDRGAEAFF; cdr3_nt: TGTGCCAGCAGCGTAGGGTCCAGTTCGGACAGGGGCGCTGAAGCTTTCTTT
d_call: TRBD1; j_call: TRBJ2-7; cdr3_length: 18; v_call: TRBV4-1; clone_size: .; cdr3_aa: CASSQDPGQGVKNYEQYF; cdr3_nt: TGCGCCAGCAGCCAAGATCCCGGACAGGGGGTAAAAAACTACGAGCAGTACTTC
d_call: .; j_call: TRBJ1-1; cdr3_length: 13; v_call: TRBV7-9; clone_size: .; cdr3_aa: CAGGTTAGKEAFF; cdr3_nt: TGTGCCGGAGGAACAACAGCAGGAAAGGAAGCTTTCTTT
d_call: .; j_call: TRBJ1-2; cdr3_length: 14; v_call: TRBV21-1; clone_size: .; cdr3_aa: CASRPGNRGLGYTF; cdr3_nt: TGTGCCAGCAGGCCAGGAAACAGGGGGCTGGGCTACACCTTC
d_call: .; j_call: TRBJ1-5; cdr3_length: 12; v_call: TRBV18; clone_size: few; cdr3_aa: CASSPIGQPQHF; cdr3_nt: TGTGCCAGCTCACCAATCGGTCAGCCCCAGCATTTT
d_call: TRBD1; j_call: TRBJ1-3; cdr3_length: 17; v_call: TRBV7-8; clone_size: .; cdr3_aa: CASSPPLRTGGLNTIYF; cdr3_nt: TGTGCCAGCAGCCCCCCCCTCCGCACAGGGGGCTTGAACACCATATATTTT
d_call: .; j_call: TRBJ1-6; cdr3_length: 15; v_call: TRBV7-9; clone_size: .; cdr3_aa: CASSHLSIGDSPLHF; cdr3_nt: TGTGCCAGCAGCCATCTATCCATAGGGGATTCACCCCTCCACTTT
d_call: .; j_call: TRBJ1-2; cdr3_length: 15; v_call: TRBV30; clone_size: few; cdr3_aa: CALERSRGRQRGYTF; cdr3_nt: TGTGCCCTGGAGAGAAGTAGGGGCCGGCAGAGGGGCTACACCTTC
d_call: TRBD2; j_call: TRBJ2-1; cdr3_length: 16; v_call: TRBV5-1; clone_size: .; cdr3_aa: CASSLALAGGQDEQFF; cdr3_nt: TGCGCCAGCAGCTTGGCCCTAGCGGGGGGGCAGGATGAGCAGTTCTTC
d_call: .; j_call: TRBJ2-5; cdr3_length: 13; v_call: TRBV20-1; clone_size: .; cdr3_aa: CSASRGHQETQYF; cdr3_nt: TGCAGTGCTAGTAGAGGTCACCAAGAGACCCAGTACTTC
d_call: TRBD2; j_call: TRBJ2-2; cdr3_length: 15; v_call: TRBV19; clone_size: once; cdr3_aa: CASSIAGGDTGELFF; cdr3_nt: TGTGCCAGTAGTATAGCGGGGGGGGACACCGGGGAGCTGTTTTTT
d_call: .; j_call: TRBJ2-7; cdr3_length: 16; v_call: TRBV21-1; clone_size: few; cdr3_aa: CASSKPKEQGYYEQYF; cdr3_nt: TGTGCCAGCAGCAAACCCAAGGAACAGGGATACTACGAGCAGTACTTC
d_call: .; j_call: TRBJ2-1; cdr3_length: 12; v_call: TRBV7-9; clone_size: .; cdr3_aa: CASSTQRNEQFF; cdr3_nt: TGTGCCAGCAGCACCCAGCGCAATGAGCAGTTCTTC
d_call: .; j_call: TRBJ1-2; cdr3_length: 13; v_call: TRBV25-1; clone_size: .; cdr3_aa: CASSEAEFYGYTF; cdr3_nt: TGTGCCAGCAGTGAAGCAGAATTCTATGGCTACACCTTC